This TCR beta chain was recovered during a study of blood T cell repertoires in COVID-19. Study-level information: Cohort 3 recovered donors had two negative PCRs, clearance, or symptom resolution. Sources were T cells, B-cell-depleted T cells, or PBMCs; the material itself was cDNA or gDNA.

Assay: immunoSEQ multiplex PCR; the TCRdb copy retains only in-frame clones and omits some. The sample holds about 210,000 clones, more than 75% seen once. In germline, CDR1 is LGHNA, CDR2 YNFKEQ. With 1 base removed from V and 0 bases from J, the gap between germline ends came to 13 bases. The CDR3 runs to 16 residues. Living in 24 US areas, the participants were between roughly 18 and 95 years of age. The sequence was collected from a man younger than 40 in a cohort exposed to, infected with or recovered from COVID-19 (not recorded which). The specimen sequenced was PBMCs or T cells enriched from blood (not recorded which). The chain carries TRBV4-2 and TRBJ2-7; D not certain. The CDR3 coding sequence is TGTGCCAGCAGCCAAGGCCATCTCGGTAGCTCCTACGAGCAGTACTTC. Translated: CASSQGHLGSSYEQYF.